The 17 T cell receptor beta chains listed next were all sequenced from one sample in a study of blood T cell repertoires in COVID-19. TCRdb keeps only in-frame clones here, not all; method: immunoSEQ multiplex PCR. Among roughly 150,000 clones, 79% were seen once, and the ten largest hold approximately 8.6%. Input material: peripheral blood. The receptors stem from a man aged 45-60 years with active or convalescent COVID-19.

The chain uses TRBV7-3 and TRBJ2-1; D is undetermined. CDR1 and CDR2 from the germline V gene are SGHTA and FQGTGA. CDR3 length: 12 amino acids. With 5 bases removed from V and 10 bases from J, the gap between germline ends came to 12 bases. The CDR3 DNA reads TGTGCCAGCAGCCCTTCAGGCTACGAGCAGTTCTTC. Translation gives CASSPSGYEQFF.

The chain recombines TRBV3-1 (or the pseudogene TRBV3-2) with TRBJ1-2; TRBD1 is a possible D gene (5 bases). Germline V CDR1 and CDR2: LGHDT, YNNKEL (reference sequence). The V end was cut by 0 bases, the J end by 7 bases, with 15 bases between. CDR3 size: 15 residues. The CDR3 region is CASSQDPQGWGGYTF. DNA of the CDR3: TGTGCCAGCAGCCAAGATCCCCAGGGCTGGGGTGGCTACACCTTC.

This sequence joins TRBV7-3 and TRBJ2-3, with 10 bases fitting TRBD2. V was clipped by 5 bases and J by 3 bases; unmatched bases: 5. The CDR3 covers 15 residues. Germline assignment: CDR1 SGHTA and CDR2 FQGTGA. CDR3 residues: CASSAPSGRTDTQYF. The DNA of the CDR3 is TGTGCCAGCAGCGCACCTAGCGGGAGAACAGATACGCAGTATTTT.

This clone was seen more than once but under ten times. The J gene is TRBJ1-6, the V gene TRBV19; D is undetermined. The CDR3 has 15 amino acids. V lost 4 bases and J lost 5, with 12 bases in between. Per germline, CDR1 LNHDA and CDR2 SQIVND (reference sequence). The CDR3 spells CASSTSGADNSPLHF. CDR3 DNA sequence: TGTGCCAGTAGTACGTCCGGAGCAGATAATTCACCCCTCCACTTT.

The chain is built from TRBV11-3 and TRBJ2-7; 10 bases align to TRBD2. V shed 5 bases, J shed 3 bases, and the junction held 4 bases outside the gene matches. The germline V gene has CDR1 SGHNT and CDR2 YENEEA. The CDR3 spans 14 residues. The CDR3: CASSPSGSLYEQYF. CDR3 coding DNA: TGTGCCAGCAGCCCTAGCGGGAGTCTCTACGAGCAGTACTTC.

CDR3 nucleotide sequence: TGCGCCAGCAGCTACGGGACAGGGAGATACGAGCAGTACTTC. Protein product: CASSYGTGRYEQYF. V is TRBV5-1 and J is TRBJ2-7, with TRBD1 matching 9 bases. The CDR3 runs to 14 residues. Losses at the gene ends were 3 bases for V and 4 bases for J; bases not matched to a gene: 5. Germline V gene data show CDR1 as SGHRS and CDR2 as YFSETQ.

The chain links TRBV19 to TRBJ1-2; 7 nucleotides match TRBD1. Germline V gene data show CDR1 as LNHDA and CDR2 as SQIVND (reference sequence). The CDR3 sequence is 17 residues long. J gave up 1 base and V 4 bases, and 12 bases lay outside the gene matches. The CDR3 here is CASSNRQGGGFNYGYTF. The CDR3 nucleotides read TGTGCCAGTAGTAACCGACAGGGAGGAGGCTTTAACTATGGCTACACCTTC.

A note on this clone: This sample includes further DNA sequences coding for the same CDR3. The CDR3 loop is CASSLAGSYNEQFF. CDR3 coding DNA: TGTGCCAGCAGCCTAGCGGGTTCTTACAATGAGCAGTTCTTC. V gene TRBV11-2 combines with J gene TRBJ2-1; 8 nucleotides line up with TRBD2. From germline, CDR1 is SGHAT and CDR2 FQNNGV. J gave up 4 bases and V 5 bases, and 4 bases lay outside the gene matches. This CDR3 contains 14 residues.

This sequence joins TRBV2 and TRBJ2-5; 11 bases map to TRBD1. CDR1 is SNHLY and CDR2 is FYNNEI in the germline V gene. This CDR3 is built from 15 residues. V was clipped by 7 bases and J by 2 bases; unmatched bases: 6. The CDR3 DNA sequence: TGTGCCAGCACAAAGGACAGGGGGCGGCAAGAGACCCAGTACTTC. This codes for CASTKDRGRQETQYF.

In its sample, this clone was seen a few times. This sequence joins TRBV2 and TRBJ1-6, with D unclear. The CDR3 covers 12 residues. Germline V gene lookup returns CDR1 SNHLY and CDR2 FYNNEI. Trimming took off 6 bases at V and 10 bases at J, with 10 bases between the two ends. CDR3 in amino acids: CASRVGESPLHF. The CDR3 DNA sequence: TGTGCCAGCAGGGTAGGAGAGTCACCCCTCCACTTT.

The sample holds one count of this clone. V usage is TRBV19 and J usage is TRBJ2-5; TRBD2 aligns across 9 bases. Germline-derived CDR1 and CDR2 are LNHDA and SQIVND (reference sequence). Trimming removed 3 bases from V and 5 bases from J; junction bases left unmatched: 7. This CDR3 region has 15 residues. This chain's CDR3 is CASSMGSGSRETQYF. In nucleotides, the CDR3 is TGTGCCAGTAGTATGGGTAGCGGGAGCCGGGAGACCCAGTACTTC.

The chain combines TRBV5-8 with TRBJ2-3; 8 nucleotides align to TRBD2. The ends lost 1 base at V and 2 bases at J; junction bases unmatched: 3. Per germline, CDR1 SGHTS and CDR2 YDEGEE. The CDR3 totals 15 residues. The CDR3, as DNA: TGTGCCAGCAGCTTGAGGACTAGCACCACAGATACGCAGTATTTT. Translation gives CASSLRTSTTDTQYF.

This chain joins TRBV11-3 and TRBJ2-1; 8 bases are a match to TRBD1. There are 13 residues in the CDR3. Germline CDR1 is SGHNT and CDR2 is YENEEA. V dropped 7 bases and J dropped 13; count of bases not matched to a gene: 12. In DNA form, the CDR3 reads TGTGCCAGCACGACTGGACAGGGCATGCCACAGTTCTTC. Protein product: CASTTGQGMPQFF.

The chain links TRBV27 to TRBJ2-7; weak D call: TRBD1 (6 bases). CDR1 and CDR2 (germline): MNHEY, SMNVEV (reference sequence). V gave up 2 bases and J gave up 2 bases, with 16 bases separating them. The CDR3 is 16 amino acids. The CDR3 here is CASSLVFPGAAYEQYF. The CDR3 coding sequence is TGTGCCAGCAGTTTAGTATTTCCAGGGGCAGCCTACGAGCAGTACTTC.

Note on this clone: Germline and junction disagree at one end, which may indicate a read error. This chain links TRBV9 with TRBJ1-5; D unresolved. Germline V gene sequence: CDR1 SGDLS, CDR2 YYNGEE. The CDR3 covers 15 residues. The CDR3 DNA reads as TGTGCCAGCAGCCCCTTTTTGGATAGCGATCAGCCCCAGCATTTT. Amino acid sequence: CASSPFLDSDQPQHF. The complete variable domain, with remaining parts taken from reference TRBV9 and TRBJ1-5, reads DSGVTQTPKHLITATGQRVTLRCSPRSGDLSVYWYQQSLDQGLQFLIQYYNGEERAKGNILERFSAQQFPDLHSELNLSSLELGDSALYFCASSPFLDSDQPQHFGDGTRLSIL.

V gene TRBV6-5 combines with J gene TRBJ1-1, with TRBD1 identical over 10 bases. Trimming at V came to 6 bases and at J to 7 bases, leaving 8 bases not matched to a gene. Germline assignment: CDR1 MNHEY and CDR2 SVGAGI. This CDR3 comprises 14 residues. Here the CDR3 reads CASSYDRGQGEAFF. The CDR3 bases are TGTGCCAGCAGCTACGACAGGGGGCAGGGTGAAGCTTTCTTT.

The chain uses TRBV5-6 and TRBJ1-2; D is uncertain. The germline gives CDR1 SGHDT, CDR2 YYEEEE. This CDR3 contains 13 residues. V lost 0 bases and J lost 4, with 7 bases in between. CDR3: CASSLAAGYGYTF. In nucleotides, the CDR3 is TGTGCCAGCAGCTTGGCGGCAGGCTATGGCTACACCTTC.